The sequence of this TCR beta chain was determined in a study of cytomegalovirus exposure and HLA in healthy donors. Overall study context: The same platform was used for the 90 to 150 validation repertoires and the roughly 700 first-cohort repertoires, a later analysis reported. Broader study findings: As confirmed in vitro, a few CMV-associated chains were specific for CMV antigens.

TCRdb's table, derived via immunoSEQ multiplex PCR, lists solely in-frame clones and lacks some. The sample yields roughly 250,000 clones, about 86% seen once. Trimming shortened V by 4 bases and J by 5 bases, and 12 bases separated the two germline ends. Germline values: CDR1 SGHDT, CDR2 YYEEEE. This CDR3 spans 13 amino acids. In regard to this clone: Antigen unknown. The same CDR3 is also encoded by other DNA sequences in this sample.

This sequence originates from a man in his late teens or twenties in good health and CMV-seronegative. The specimen sequenced was PBMCs. This chain uses TRBV5-6 with TRBJ2-5; no clear D gene. The CDR3 spells CASSLRNGETQYF. The CDR3 bases are TGTGCCAGCAGCCTTAGAAACGGGGAGACCCAGTACTTC.